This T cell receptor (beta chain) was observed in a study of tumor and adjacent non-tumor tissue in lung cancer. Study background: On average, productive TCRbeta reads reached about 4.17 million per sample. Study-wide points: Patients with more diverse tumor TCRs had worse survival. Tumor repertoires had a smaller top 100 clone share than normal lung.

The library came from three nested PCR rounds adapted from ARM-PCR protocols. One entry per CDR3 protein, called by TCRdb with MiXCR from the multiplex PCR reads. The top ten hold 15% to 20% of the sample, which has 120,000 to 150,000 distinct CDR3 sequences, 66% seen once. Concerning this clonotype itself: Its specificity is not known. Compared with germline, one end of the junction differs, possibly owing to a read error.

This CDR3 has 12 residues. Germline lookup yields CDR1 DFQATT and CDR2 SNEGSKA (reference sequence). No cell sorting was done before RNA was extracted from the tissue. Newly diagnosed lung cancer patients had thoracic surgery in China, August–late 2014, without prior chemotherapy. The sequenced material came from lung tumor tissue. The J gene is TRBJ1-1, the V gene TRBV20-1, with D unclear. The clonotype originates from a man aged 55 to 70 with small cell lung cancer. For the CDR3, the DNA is TGCAGTGCTAGAGCCCCCCCCCGGGAAGCTTCCTTT. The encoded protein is CSARAPPREASF.